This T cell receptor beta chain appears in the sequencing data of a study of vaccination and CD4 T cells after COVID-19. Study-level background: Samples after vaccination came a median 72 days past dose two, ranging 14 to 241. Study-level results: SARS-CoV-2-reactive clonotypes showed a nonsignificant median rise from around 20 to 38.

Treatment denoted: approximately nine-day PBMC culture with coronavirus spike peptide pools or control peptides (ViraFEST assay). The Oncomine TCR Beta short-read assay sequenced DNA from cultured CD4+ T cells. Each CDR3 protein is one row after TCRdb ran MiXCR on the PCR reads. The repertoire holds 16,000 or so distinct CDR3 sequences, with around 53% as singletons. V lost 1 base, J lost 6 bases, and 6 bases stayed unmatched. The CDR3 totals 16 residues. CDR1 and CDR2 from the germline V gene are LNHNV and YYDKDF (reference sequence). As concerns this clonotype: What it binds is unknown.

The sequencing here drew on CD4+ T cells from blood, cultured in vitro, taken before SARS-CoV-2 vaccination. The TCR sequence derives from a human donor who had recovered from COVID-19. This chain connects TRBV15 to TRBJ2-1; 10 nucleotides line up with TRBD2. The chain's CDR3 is CATSRGPGLASNEQFF. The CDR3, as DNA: TGTGCCACCAGCAGAGGGCCGGGACTAGCGAGCAATGAGCAGTTCTTC.